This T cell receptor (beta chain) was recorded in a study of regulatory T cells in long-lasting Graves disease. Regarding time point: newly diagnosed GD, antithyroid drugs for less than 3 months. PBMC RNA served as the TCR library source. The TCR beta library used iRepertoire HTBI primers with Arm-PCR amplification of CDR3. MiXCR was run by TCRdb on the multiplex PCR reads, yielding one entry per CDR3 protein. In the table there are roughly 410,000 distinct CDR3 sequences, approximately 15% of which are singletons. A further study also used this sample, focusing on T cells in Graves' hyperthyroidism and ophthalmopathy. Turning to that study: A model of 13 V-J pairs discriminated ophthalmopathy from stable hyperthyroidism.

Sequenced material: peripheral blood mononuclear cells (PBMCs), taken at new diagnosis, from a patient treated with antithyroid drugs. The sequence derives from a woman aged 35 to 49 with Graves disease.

The CDR3 nucleotides read TGTGCCAGTAGTTTTTCAGGGCCTGCTAATGAAAAACTGTTTTTT. Residues: CASSFSGPANEKLFF. The chain employs TRBV19 and TRBJ1-4, with a weak D call TRBD1 (5 bases). V shed 5 bases and J shed 3 bases, with 13 bases lying between them. CDR3 size: 15 residues. Germline V gives CDR1 LNHDA, CDR2 SQIVND (reference sequence).